Shown below are 14 T cell receptor beta chains from a single sample sequenced in a study of blood T cell repertoires in COVID-19. Method: immunoSEQ multiplex PCR; TCRdb's copy keeps in-frame clones and lacks some. This table holds some 270,000 clones, approximately 83% found once. Sample: PBMCs or T cells enriched from blood (not recorded which). These receptors all come from a woman in her twenties or thirties who had recovered from COVID-19.

The genes are TRBV23-1 and TRBJ2-5; D is unresolved. TRBV23-1 has ORF status, its function being uncertain. The CDR3 consists of 14 residues. V was trimmed by 1 base and J by 2 bases, leaving 8 bases between them. The CDR3 spells CASSQCHRQETQYF. The DNA of the CDR3 is TGCGCCAGCAGTCAATGCCACAGACAAGAGACCCAGTACTTC.

V gene TRBV5-5 combines with J gene TRBJ1-2; D is ambiguous. The CDR3 length is 15 residues. The germline V gene has CDR1 SGHKS and CDR2 YYEKEE (reference sequence). Trimming pared 1 base from V and 3 bases from J, leaving 13 bases between. CDR3: CASSLLVDAHYGYTF. The CDR3 DNA reads TGTGCCAGCAGCTTGTTGGTAGATGCCCACTATGGCTACACCTTC. The variable domain in full, with the rest retrieved from reference TRBV5-5 and TRBJ1-2, is DAGVTQSPTHLIKTRGQQVTLRCSPISGHKSVSWYQQVLGQGPQFIFQYYEKEERGRGNFPDRFSARQFPNYSSELNVNALLLGDSALYLCASSLLVDAHYGYTFGSGTRLTVV.

Only one count was recorded for this clone. The CDR3 loop is CASSPGAAEAFF. The CDR3 bases are TGTGCCAGCAGCCCTGGGGCAGCTGAAGCTTTCTTT. The chain carries TRBV7-2 and TRBJ1-1; D might be TRBD1 (5 bases). V was pared by 5 bases and J by 6 bases, with 10 bases between. There are 12 residues in the CDR3. Germline V CDR1 and CDR2: SGHTA, FQGNSA.

Notes on this clone: In the same sample, other DNA sequences code for this CDR3. The chain uses TRBV7-9 and TRBJ1-3; 9 nucleotides match TRBD1. Losses at the gene ends were 5 bases for V and 4 bases for J; bases not matched to a gene: 3. Germline-derived CDR1 and CDR2 are SEHNR and FQNEAQ (reference sequence). There are 14 residues in the CDR3. CDR3 nucleotides: TGTGCCAGCAGCCTCGGGACAGGGGGAAACACCATATATTTT. Its translation is CASSLGTGGNTIYF.

This clone was observed a single time. The rearrangement links TRBV28 to TRBJ2-7; 8 positions agree with TRBD1. Germline values: CDR1 MDHEN, CDR2 SYDVKM. V shed 7 bases and J 3 bases; nucleotides not matched to a gene: 11. This CDR3 spans 15 amino acids. CDR3 bases: TGTGCCAGCACTGATACGGGGGACAGGATCTACGAGCAGTACTTC. Translating it yields CASTDTGDRIYEQYF.

This clone was picked up many times. V usage is TRBV5-6 and J usage is TRBJ2-1, with D maybe TRBD1 (6 bases). The CDR3 runs 13 residues. CDR1 and CDR2 (germline): SGHDT, YYEEEE. V was shortened by 2 bases and J by 14 bases, with 17 bases between the two germline ends. The CDR3 DNA reads TGTGCCAGCAGCTTACCCATACAGGGTTGGAAGTTCTTC. Translated: CASSLPIQGWKFF. The whole variable domain, filled in from reference TRBV5-6 and TRBJ2-1, reads DAGVTQSPTHLIKTRGQQVTLRCSPKSGHDTVSWYQQALGQGPQFIFQYYEEEERQRGNFPDRFSGHQFPNYSSELNVNALLLGDSALYLCASSLPIQGWKFFGPGTRLTVL.

This chain links TRBV5-6 with TRBJ2-4; possible D gene TRBD1, 5 bases. The CDR3 spans 14 residues. V was shortened by 4 bases and J by 9 bases, with 17 bases between the two germline ends. CDR1 and CDR2 from the germline V gene are SGHDT and YYEEEE. The CDR3 DNA reads TGTGCCAGCAGCGGAACAGGTCCCTTTGCCATTCAGTACTTC. This codes for CASSGTGPFAIQYF.

The rearrangement joins TRBV2 to TRBJ2-5; weak D call: TRBD2 (5 bases). The CDR3 consists of 18 residues. Trimming cost V 0 bases and J 4 bases, with 21 bases left between them. In germline, CDR1 is SNHLY, CDR2 FYNNEI. The CDR3 DNA follows: TGTGCCAGCAGTGAAGCCATAGGGCTAGCACAGACGGGAGAGACCCAGTACTTC. This translates into CASSEAIGLAQTGETQYF. Full variable domain (rest looked up from reference TRBV2 and TRBJ2-5): EPEVTQTPSHQVTQMGQEVILRCVPISNHLYFYWYRQILGQKVEFLVSFYNNEISEKSEIFDDQFSVERPDGSNFTLKIRSTKLEDSAMYFCASSEAIGLAQTGETQYFGPGTRLLVL.

The chain employs TRBV15 and TRBJ1-1, with D perhaps matching TRBD1 (6 bases). Germline-derived CDR1 and CDR2 are LNHNV and YYDKDF (reference sequence). The length of the CDR3 is 15 residues. Trimming pared 3 bases from V and 3 bases from J, leaving 14 bases between. As DNA, the CDR3 is TGTGCCACCAGCAGTGAACAGGGAGTGGACACTGAAGCTTTCTTT. This encodes CATSSEQGVDTEAFF.

The chain carries TRBV11-2 and TRBJ2-1; 8 nucleotides align to TRBD2. Losses at the gene ends were 0 bases for V and 5 bases for J; bases not matched to a gene: 9. In germline, CDR1 is SGHAT, CDR2 FQNNGV. This CDR3 comprises 17 residues. In DNA, the CDR3 is TGTGCCAGCAGCTTAGATCTCGCGCGGGGGGCAAACAATGAGCAGTTCTTC. Translation gives CASSLDLARGANNEQFF.

The chain employs TRBV29-1 and TRBJ2-7; 9 nucleotides match TRBD1. There are 17 residues in the CDR3. V lost 2 bases, J lost 1 base, and 12 bases stayed unmatched. The germline CDR1 and CDR2 sequences are SQVTM and ANQGSEA. The CDR3: CSVESTPGQGTSYEQYF. The CDR3 DNA follows: TGCAGCGTTGAATCGACCCCGGGACAGGGAACATCCTACGAGCAGTACTTC.

This clone was seen only a few times. The genes are TRBV27 and TRBJ2-7; maybe TRBD2 (6 bases). V was cut by 6 bases and J by 2 bases, with 17 bases left in between. Looked up from germline, CDR1 is MNHEY and CDR2 is SMNVEV (reference sequence). This CDR3 contains 15 residues. The chain's CDR3 is CASRSPGTGPYEQYF. The CDR3, as DNA: TGTGCCAGCAGAAGTCCCGGGACTGGACCCTACGAGCAGTACTTC.

This clone was seen a single time. This chain joins TRBV10-1 and TRBJ1-2; TRBD1 might be the D (5 bases). The V gene lost 6 bases and the J gene lost 8 bases, with 16 bases spanning the gap. There are 13 residues in the CDR3. Germline V gene sequence: CDR1 WNHNN, CDR2 SYGVQD (reference sequence). CDR3 sequence (DNA): TGCGCCAGCAGCCCAGCGGGGGTGGAAGGCTACACCTTC. Its translation: CASSPAGVEGYTF.

The genes are TRBV11-2 and TRBJ1-2; 7 positions agree with TRBD1. Germline assignment: CDR1 SGHAT and CDR2 FQNNGV. This CDR3 has 14 residues. The V gene end was trimmed by 5 bases and the J gene end by 0 bases; junction bases not matched to a gene: 3. The CDR3 sequence is CASSPGTANYGYTF. CDR3 bases: TGTGCCAGCAGCCCCGGGACAGCTAACTATGGCTACACCTTC.